The 25 T cell receptor beta chains below come from one sample, sequenced in a study of cytomegalovirus exposure and HLA in healthy donors. PCR used 60 Vbeta primers and 13 Jbeta primers. Assay used: immunoSEQ multiplex PCR; TCRdb lists only in-frame clones, some missing. The sample totals 75,000 to 90,000 clones. Input material: PBMCs. These TCRs come from a woman in her sixties or seventies in good health and CMV-seronegative.

The chain uses TRBV11-2 and TRBJ1-1; 8 nucleotides match TRBD1. This CDR3 is 15 amino acids long. Germline V lookup: CDR1 SGHAT, CDR2 FQNNGV. The V gene end was trimmed by 3 bases and the J gene end by 6 bases; junction bases not matched to a gene: 9. CDR3 region: CASSFLGRGLSEAFF. Written as DNA, the CDR3 is TGTGCCAGCAGCTTTTTGGGCAGGGGGCTTTCTGAAGCTTTCTTT.

The gene calls are TRBV2 and TRBJ1-6; the D gene is possibly TRBD1 (5 bases). Germline V gene lookup returns CDR1 SNHLY and CDR2 FYNNEI. The V end lost 4 bases, the J end lost 9 bases, and 16 bases lay between the germline ends. CDR3 length: 15 amino acids. The CDR3 nucleotides are TGTGCCAGCAGTGGGACACGTCAGGTCTCTTCACCCCTCCACTTT. Its protein product is CASSGTRQVSSPLHF.

J is TRBJ1-5 and V is TRBV5-1; 7 nucleotides agree with TRBD1. The CDR3 runs 14 residues. The ends lost 3 bases at V and 3 bases at J; junction bases unmatched: 3. Germline lookup yields CDR1 SGHRS and CDR2 YFSETQ. CDR3 residues: CASSSGQPNQPQHF. The DNA of the CDR3 is TGCGCCAGCAGCTCGGGACAGCCCAATCAGCCCCAGCATTTT. The whole variable domain, remainder taken from reference TRBV5-1 and TRBJ1-5, is KAGVTQTPRYLIKTRGQQVTLSCSPISGHRSVSWYQQTPGQGLQFLFEYFSETQRNKGNFPGRFSGRQFSNSRSEMNVSTLELGDSALYLCASSSGQPNQPQHFGDGTRLSIL.

This rearrangement joins TRBV11-2 to TRBJ1-2; the match to TRBD1 covers 8 bases. CDR3 length equals 16 residues. V was pared by 2 bases and J by 5 bases, with 10 bases of the junction left unmatched. From germline, CDR1 is SGHAT and CDR2 FQNNGV. In DNA form, the CDR3 reads TGTGCCAGCAGCTTACTGGCAGGGGGCACTCTGTATGGCTACACCTTC. This sequence encodes CASSLLAGGTLYGYTF.

The V gene is TRBV4-2, the J gene TRBJ2-7; TRBD2 matches 8 bases. There are 17 residues in the CDR3. The trim removed 1 base at V and 5 bases at J, leaving 13 bases unmatched. Per the germline V gene, CDR1 is LGHNA and CDR2 is YNFKEQ. The CDR3 is CASSQAGSGGDRDEQYF. CDR3 DNA: TGTGCCAGCAGCCAAGCGGGGTCGGGAGGGGATCGGGACGAGCAGTACTTC.

The V gene is TRBV11-2, the J gene TRBJ2-1, with 7 positions matching TRBD1. Unmatched junction bases numbered 6, after V lost 2 bases and J lost 2 bases. This CDR3 comprises 16 residues. CDR1 and CDR2 from the germline V gene are SGHAT and FQNNGV. For the CDR3, the DNA is TGTGCCAGCAGCTTATTACGACAGGGTACCTACAATGAGCAGTTCTTC. Encoded protein: CASSLLRQGTYNEQFF.

This chain joins TRBV7-6 and TRBJ1-1; D not certain. The CDR3 is 14 residues long. Germline CDR1 is SGHVS and CDR2 is FNYEAQ. The germline V and J ends were trimmed by 1 base and 1 base, with 7 bases remaining between them. The CDR3 DNA follows: TGTGCCAGCAGCTTAGTGGCGGAGAACACTGAAGCTTTCTTT. This sequence encodes CASSLVAENTEAFF.

V is TRBV19 and J is TRBJ1-2; 7 bases align to TRBD1. The CDR3 runs to 14 residues. Germline assignment: CDR1 LNHDA and CDR2 SQIVND (reference sequence). Germline trimming cut 3 bases from V and 6 bases from J; bases unmatched to any gene: 7. The CDR3 sequence is CASSIPDDRDGYTF. CDR3 DNA: TGTGCCAGTAGTATCCCCGACGACAGGGATGGCTACACCTTC.

V and J are TRBV7-9 and TRBJ2-5; 7 bases are shared with TRBD1. The CDR3 is 16 amino acids. Germline lookup yields CDR1 SEHNR and CDR2 FQNEAQ (reference sequence). The V and J ends lost 3 bases and 4 bases, in that order; junction bases with no gene match: 11. The CDR3 protein is CASSLESRGIIETQYF. The CDR3 DNA is TGTGCCAGCAGCTTGGAGTCCAGGGGGATAATAGAGACCCAGTACTTC.

V and J are TRBV18 and TRBJ2-2; 7 nucleotides match TRBD1. The junction had 3 bases not matched to a gene; V was cut back by 1 base and J by 1 base. The CDR3 totals 16 residues. Germline CDR1 is KGHSH and CDR2 is LQKENI. The CDR3 DNA reads TGTGCCAGCTCACCACTCGCAGGGGGGAACACCGGGGAGCTGTTTTTT. It codes for CASSPLAGGNTGELFF. The whole variable domain, filled in from reference TRBV18 and TRBJ2-2, reads NAGVMQNPRHLVRRRGQEARLRCSPMKGHSHVYWYRQLPEEGLKFMVYLQKENIIDESGMPKERFSAEFPKEGPSILRIQQVVRGDSAAYFCASSPLAGGNTGELFFGEGSRLTVL.

The chain recombines TRBV6-1 with TRBJ1-1; the match to TRBD1 covers 7 bases. The germline CDR1 and CDR2 sequences are MNHNS and SASEGT. The CDR3 spans 15 residues. J lost 8 bases, V lost 5 bases, and 14 bases had no gene match. The DNA for the CDR3 is TGTGCCAGCAGTACACAGGGGATAGGTGAGTGGGAAGCTTTCTTT. Its protein is CASSTQGIGEWEAFF.

The V and J genes are TRBV6-1 and TRBJ2-5, with D possibly TRBD1 on 6 matching bases. Matching the DNA end better, TRBJ2-7 makes the J call doubtful. Germline assignment: CDR1 MNHNS and CDR2 SASEGT. This CDR3 has 14 residues. The CDR3 DNA reads TGTGCCAGCAGGGGCAGGGGCTTACCCTACGAGCAGTACTTC. Encoded protein: CASRGRGLPYEQYF.

The J gene is TRBJ1-3, the V gene TRBV29-1, with TRBD1 identical over 8 bases. The V segment lost 7 bases and the J segment 0 bases; nucleotides outside the gene matches: 2. Germline loops: CDR1 SQVTM, CDR2 ANQGSEA. This CDR3 spans 13 amino acids. The CDR3 reads CSGTGGSGNTIYF. In DNA form, the CDR3 reads TGCAGCGGTACAGGGGGCTCTGGAAACACCATATATTTT.

The rearrangement uses TRBV10-3 and TRBJ2-7; the D is unclear. Germline CDR1 reads ENHRY; CDR2 reads SYGVKD. Trimming stripped 10 bases from V and 7 bases from J, with 23 bases between. This CDR3 has 14 amino acids. The CDR3 nucleotides read TGTGCCACGCAGCTCGTTCAGGCTACGATGGAGCAGTACTTC. Encoded protein: CATQLVQATMEQYF.

The chain couples TRBV7-9 to TRBJ2-1, with D maybe TRBD1 (6 bases). Germline V CDR1 and CDR2: SEHNR, FQNEAQ (reference sequence). The length of the CDR3 is 15 residues. V lost 4 bases and J lost 2, with 12 bases in between. CDR3 residues: CASSSREGAYNEQFF. In nucleotides, the CDR3 is TGTGCCAGCAGCTCACGAGAGGGGGCCTACAATGAGCAGTTCTTC. Drawing the rest from reference TRBV7-9 and TRBJ2-1, the complete variable domain is DTGVSQNPRHKITKRGQNVTFRCDPISEHNRLYWYRQTLGQGPEFLTYFQNEAQLEKSRLLSDRFSAERPKGSFSTLEIQRTEQGDSAMYLCASSSREGAYNEQFFGPGTRLTVL.

This chain uses TRBV21-1 with TRBJ2-7; TRBD2, the D gene given by the table, was not confirmed from the DNA. TRBV21-1 is flagged as a pseudogene. The CDR3 contains 20 residues. This CDR3 reads CASSRWDVGSGPVFSYEQYF. The CDR3 coding sequence is TGTGCCAGCAGCAGATGGGACGTGGGGAGCGGGCCTGTGTTCTCCTACGAGCAGTACTTC.

This clone shows up as medium-sized by frequency. This sequence joins TRBV7-9 and TRBJ1-3; no definite D call. Germline loops: CDR1 SEHNR, CDR2 FQNEAQ (reference sequence). CDR3 length: 13 amino acids. The V end was cut by 9 bases, the J end by 0 bases, with 9 bases between. The DNA for the CDR3 is TGTGCCAGTCTAAACCCCTCTGGAAACACCATATATTTT. It yields the protein CASLNPSGNTIYF.

The V and J genes are TRBV20-1 and TRBJ2-1; 7 bases match TRBD1. In germline, CDR1 is DFQATT, CDR2 SNEGSKA (reference sequence). V trimming: 7 bases; J trimming: 11 bases; junction bases outside the gene matches: 5. The CDR3 is made up of 10 amino acids. CDR3 sequence (DNA): TGCAGTGGAGACAGGGTCCAGCAGTTCTTC. It translates to CSGDRVQQFF.

V and J are TRBV2 and TRBJ2-7, with 7 bases that match TRBD1. The CDR3 extends over 14 amino acids. The germline CDR1 and CDR2 sequences are SNHLY and FYNNEI. V was pared by 4 bases and J by 3 bases, with 6 bases of the junction left unmatched. CDR3 region: CASSVGTALYEQYF. The CDR3 DNA follows: TGTGCCAGCAGTGTTGGGACAGCCCTCTACGAGCAGTACTTC.

This chain connects TRBV6-5 to TRBJ1-1; a possible D gene is TRBD1 (6 bases). The CDR3 contains 13 residues. The germline gives CDR1 MNHEY, CDR2 SVGAGI. Trimming pared 0 bases from V and 11 bases from J, leaving 13 bases between. For the CDR3, the DNA is TGTGCCAGCAGTTACTCGAAACAGGGCGCCGCTTTCTTT. Encoded protein: CASSYSKQGAAFF.

The genes are TRBV5-8 and TRBJ1-1; D is possibly TRBD1 (6 bases). This CDR3 has 17 residues. Between the trimmed V and J ends, which lost 2 bases and 6 bases, there was a span of 23 bases. Looked up from germline, CDR1 is SGHTS and CDR2 is YDEGEE. The CDR3 here is CASSFYPGAIKKAEAFF. In nucleotides, the CDR3 is TGTGCCAGCAGCTTTTATCCAGGGGCGATTAAAAAGGCTGAAGCTTTCTTT.

The rearrangement uses TRBV25-1 and TRBJ2-7; maybe TRBD2 (6 bases). The germline CDR1 and CDR2 sequences are MGHDK and SYGVNS. Trimming removed 6 bases from V and 6 bases from J, with 9 bases in between. There are 11 residues in the CDR3. The CDR3 reads CASRGGVEQYF. CDR3 nucleotides: TGTGCCAGCAGGGGCGGGGTCGAGCAGTACTTC.

The CDR3 loop reads CASSLTGTANEKLFF. CDR3 nucleotide sequence: TGTGCCAGCAGTCTCACCGGGACAGCTAATGAAAAACTGTTTTTT. The V call is TRBV28, the J call TRBJ1-4; 7 nucleotides agree with TRBD1. CDR3 length equals 15 residues. Germline V gene lookup returns CDR1 MDHEN and CDR2 SYDVKM. With 5 bases clipped from V and 3 bases from J, the junction kept 6 bases outside the gene matches.

The chain joins TRBV5-4 to TRBJ1-2; D remains ambiguous. In germline, CDR1 is SGHNT, CDR2 YYREEE (reference sequence). The CDR3 spans 13 residues. The germline V and J ends were trimmed by 0 bases and 2 bases, with 5 bases remaining between them. The DNA for the CDR3 is TGTGCCAGCAGCTTGGATAGAAACTATGGCTACACCTTC. Translating it yields CASSLDRNYGYTF.

This sequence joins TRBV29-1 and TRBJ2-5; TRBD1 matches 7 bases. This CDR3 has 12 residues. Germline CDR1 and CDR2: SQVTM and ANQGSEA. The V gene end was trimmed by 2 bases and the J gene end by 4 bases; junction bases not matched to a gene: 1. The CDR3 nucleotides read TGCAGCGTTGAACAGGGGGTAGAGACCCAGTACTTC. Its protein is CSVEQGVETQYF. The full variable domain, with the rest looked up from reference TRBV29-1 and TRBJ2-5, is SAVISQKPSRDICQRGTSLTIQCQVDSQVTMMFWYRQQPGQSLTLIATANQGSEATYESGFVIDKFPISRPNLTFSTLTVSNMSPEDSSIYLCSVEQGVETQYFGPGTRLLVL.